Described below is a single T cell receptor beta chain sequence and its context. Antigen: not known. In this cohort, patients with other autoimmune diseases, uncontrolled infections, pregnancy or lactation were excluded. The CDR3 covers 15 residues. V was pared by 5 bases and J by 2 bases, with 6 bases of the junction left unmatched. The V gene's germline CDR1 is SEHNR and CDR2 FQNEAQ (reference sequence). This specimen comes from a study of Graves' ophthalmopathy and Graves' hyperthyroidism. Regarding the study as a whole: Blood repertoires reportedly contained most expanded thyroid clonotypes above 0.001 frequency.

TCR beta CDR3 regions were amplified from RNA transcripts. First-round RT-PCR used HTBI primers; second-round multiplex PCR followed. TCRdb re-analysed the multiplex PCR reads in MiXCR, keeping a single row per CDR3 protein. The table lists hundreds of thousands of distinct CDR3 sequences, roughly 41% of them singletons. The sample was peripheral blood. This chain connects TRBV7-9 to TRBJ1-5; TRBD1 agrees at 7 bases. This clonotype was sampled from an adult man with Graves' ophthalmopathy. CDR3 DNA: TGTGCCAGCAGCGAAAGACAGGGAGGCAATCAGCCCCAGCATTTT. Protein sequence: CASSERQGGNQPQHF.